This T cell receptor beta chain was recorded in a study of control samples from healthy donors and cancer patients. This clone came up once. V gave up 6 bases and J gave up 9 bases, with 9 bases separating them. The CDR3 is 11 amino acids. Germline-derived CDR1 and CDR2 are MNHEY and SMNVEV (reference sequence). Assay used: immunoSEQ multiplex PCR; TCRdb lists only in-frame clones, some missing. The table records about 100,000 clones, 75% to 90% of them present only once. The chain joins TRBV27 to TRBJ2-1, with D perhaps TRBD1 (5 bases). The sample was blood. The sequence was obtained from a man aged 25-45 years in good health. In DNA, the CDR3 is TGTGCCAGCAGCCAGGGAATTGAGCAGTTCTTC. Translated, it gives CASSQGIEQFF.